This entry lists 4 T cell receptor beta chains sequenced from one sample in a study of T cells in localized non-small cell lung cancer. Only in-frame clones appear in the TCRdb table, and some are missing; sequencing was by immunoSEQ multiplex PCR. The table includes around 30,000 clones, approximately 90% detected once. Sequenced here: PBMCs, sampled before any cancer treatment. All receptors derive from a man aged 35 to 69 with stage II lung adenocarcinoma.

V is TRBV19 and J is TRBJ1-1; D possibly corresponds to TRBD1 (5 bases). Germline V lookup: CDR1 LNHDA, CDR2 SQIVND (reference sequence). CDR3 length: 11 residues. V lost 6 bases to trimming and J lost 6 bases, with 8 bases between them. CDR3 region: CASRWGSEAFF. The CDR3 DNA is TGTGCCAGTAGATGGGGGTCTGAAGCTTTCTTT. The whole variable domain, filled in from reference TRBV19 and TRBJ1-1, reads DGGITQSPKYLFRKEGQNVTLSCEQNLNHDAMYWYRQDPGQGLRLIYYSQIVNDFQKGDIAEGYSVSREKKESFPLTVTSAQKNPTAFYLCASRWGSEAFFGQGTRLTVV.

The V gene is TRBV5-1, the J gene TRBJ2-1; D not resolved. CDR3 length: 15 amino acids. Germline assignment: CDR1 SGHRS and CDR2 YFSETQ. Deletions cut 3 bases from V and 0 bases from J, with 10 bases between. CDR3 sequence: CASSSVTGSYNEQFF. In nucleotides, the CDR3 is TGCGCCAGCAGCTCTGTGACGGGCTCCTACAATGAGCAGTTCTTC. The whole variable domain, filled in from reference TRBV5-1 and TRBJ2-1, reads KAGVTQTPRYLIKTRGQQVTLSCSPISGHRSVSWYQQTPGQGLQFLFEYFSETQRNKGNFPGRFSGRQFSNSRSEMNVSTLELGDSALYLCASSSVTGSYNEQFFGPGTRLTVL.

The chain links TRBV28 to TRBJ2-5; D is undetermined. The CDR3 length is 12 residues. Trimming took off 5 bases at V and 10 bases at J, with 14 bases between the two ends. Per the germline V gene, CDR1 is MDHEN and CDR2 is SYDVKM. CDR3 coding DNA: TGTGCCAGCAGTCCAATACTTGGGGTCCAGTACTTC. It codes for CASSPILGVQYF.

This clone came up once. CDR3 loop: CSVEGQWSYEQYF. CDR3 DNA: TGCAGCGTTGAGGGCCAGTGGTCCTACGAGCAGTACTTC. The chain joins TRBV29-1 to TRBJ2-7; no definite D call. The CDR3 runs to 13 residues. The V gene lost 3 bases and the J gene lost 1 base, with 10 bases spanning the gap. CDR1 is SQVTM, CDR2 ANQGSEA, per germline.